This TCR beta chain was recovered during a study of T-cell memory formation after mild COVID-19. Study information: There were largely donor-specific TCR clusters. Findings and limits, study-wide: Cross-reactive memory appears to have joined, as suggested by some responding clones showing up in pre-infection memory.

This clonotype has just a few counts. Its antigen is still unknown. The CDR3 covers 15 residues. V lost 2 bases, J lost 1 base, and 3 bases stayed unmatched. Germline lookup yields CDR1 KGHSH and CDR2 LQKENI. TCR alpha and TCR beta cDNA libraries with sample barcodes and UMIs came from 5'RACE using constant-segment primers. TCRdb re-derived calls from the 5' RACE reads in MiXCR, one entry per CDR3 protein. The data show 250,000 to 300,000 distinct CDR3 sequences, around 15% seen once. The sample comprised PBMCs or a T cell subset sorted from them (not recorded which). The gene calls are TRBV18 and TRBJ1-1, with 8 bases that match TRBD1. This sequence originates from a young man who had mild COVID-19 (a few samples of this study predate the infection). Cell type and time point are not known. CDR3 bases: TGTGCCAGCTCACCAGGACAGGGTGGGAACACTGAAGCTTTCTTT. It encodes CASSPGQGGNTEAFF.